These T cell receptor beta chains were read from a single sample in a study of cytomegalovirus exposure and HLA in healthy donors. Libraries were prepared by immunoSEQ multiplex PCR; TCRdb keeps only in-frame clonotypes and omits some of them. This sample has under 200,000 clones, with roughly 87% found just once. Sequencing used PBMCs. The receptors originated from a woman between 45 and 65 years old in good health and CMV-seronegative. The conserved cysteine and the conserved F or W are not part of the CDR3 here. D genes are given only for firm matches.

j_call v_call d_call cdr3_aa
TRBJ2-7 TRBV28 TRBD1 ASSTLRTGGY
TRBJ2-1 TRBV19 TRBD2 ASSIRNPGLAGAGYNEQF
TRBJ1-2 TRBV28 - ATIPGRDYGYT
TRBJ1-5 TRBV28 - ASTGKTGKFSLSSNQPQH
TRBJ1-4 TRBV30 TRBD1 AWSWGGQELF
TRBJ1-2 TRBV4-1 - ASSQRGNYGYT
TRBJ2-7 TRBV21-1 - ASSNGQGGYEQY
TRBJ1-1 TRBV5-1 TRBD1 ASSLNGQGAVNTEAF
TRBJ2-3 TRBV7-7 - ASSPSGSTDTQY
TRBJ2-3 TRBV4-1 - ASSHDRDTQY
TRBJ1-1 TRBV11-2 TRBD1 ASSLTFRDRGAF
- TRBV4-1 - ASGTASAYEQY
TRBJ1-2 TRBV19 - ASSQHNYGYT
TRBJ2-4 TRBV29-1 - SVEQGFQENIQY
TRBJ2-7 TRBV6-1 TRBD2 ASSEGLAGTYEQY
TRBJ2-1 TRBV10-1 TRBD2 ASSLDGTTYNEQF
TRBJ2-2 TRBV7-5 - ARSWGLSTKRHTGELF
TRBJ1-1 TRBV2 - ASSEGRMNTEAF
TRBJ1-4 TRBV7-9 TRBD1 ASSLVLTGIEKLF
TRBJ1-5 TRBV9 - ASSLSIDQPQH
TRBJ1-2 TRBV18 TRBD1 ASSELGQNYGYT
TRBJ2-7 TRBV15 TRBD1 ATSRPGTGSFSYEQY
TRBJ2-7 TRBV9 TRBD2 ASSALTGTSGEGQY
TRBJ2-4 TRBV10-2 - ASGGGGPVDIQY
TRBJ2-5 TRBV11-1 - ASSLQGETQY
TRBJ2-7 TRBV7-9 - ASSDGGLSYEQY
TRBJ1-3 TRBV4-1 - ASSQITPRARSGNTIY
TRBJ1-4 TRBV5-4 - ASSTTASTNEKLF
TRBJ2-7 TRBV9 - ASSGGPSSYEQY
TRBJ2-5 TRBV5-5 - ASSLGAAQETQY
TRBJ1-5 TRBV28 - ASSFSQGLPQPQH
TRBJ2-4 TRBV11-2 TRBD1 ASSLESRETGGLDIQY
TRBJ1-1 TRBV18 - ASSPWRQENTEAF
TRBJ2-1 TRBV2 - ASRKTSAEQF
TRBJ1-1 TRBV19 - ASNSIHGGEAF
TRBJ2-7 TRBV4-3 TRBD1 ASSPGGGEQY
TRBJ1-3 TRBV4-1 - ASSQGYPGNTIY
TRBJ2-2 TRBV2 TRBD2 ASRAGTSTTGELF
- TRBV6-1 TRBD1 ASSGDRGIYEQY
TRBJ2-7 TRBV10-3 TRBD1 AISESIGTGVIEQY
TRBJ1-2 TRBV28 - ASSPPIRGYGYT
TRBJ2-1 TRBV7-6 TRBD2 ASSPREGPYNEQF
TRBJ2-7 TRBV28 TRBD1 ASSPARGKYEQY
TRBJ1-1 TRBV4-2 - ASSQESAGNSEAF
TRBJ2-7 TRBV5-4 - ASSLDGVGAVWFD
TRBJ2-1 TRBV11-2 - ASSLGDRGGIYNEQF
TRBJ1-5 TRBV27 - ASGGRGWDSNQPQH
TRBJ2-3 TRBV6-5 - ASRLARSTNTQY
TRBJ2-6 TRBV5-8 - ASSFTPGAGANVLT